This paragraph covers one TCR beta chain sequence. Its antigen is not known. MiXCR, applied by TCRdb to the 5' RACE reads, yields one record per CDR3 protein. The table has about 160,000 distinct CDR3 sequences, approximately 44% seen once. The sample originates from a study of CD8 T cells in ankylosing spondylitis. Regarding the study as a whole: Researchers reportedly found disease-linked clones significantly enriched in matched ankylosing spondylitis synovial fluid. Earlier work had already found some motif variants in reactive arthritis synovial fluid and blood.

Germline assignment: CDR1 MNHEY and CDR2 SVGEGT. V shed 9 bases and J shed 0 bases, with 16 bases lying between them. This CDR3 is 15 amino acids long. This receptor was obtained from a male donor with ankylosing spondylitis. The sequenced sample consisted of synovial fluid, either unsorted or a sorted T cell fraction (not recorded which). The chain recombines TRBV6-2 or TRBV6-3 with TRBJ2-3, with unresolved D. The CDR3 nucleotides are TGTGCCAGTCGGAACGGCGGATTTAGCACAGATACGCAGTATTTT. Residues: CASRNGGFSTDTQYF.